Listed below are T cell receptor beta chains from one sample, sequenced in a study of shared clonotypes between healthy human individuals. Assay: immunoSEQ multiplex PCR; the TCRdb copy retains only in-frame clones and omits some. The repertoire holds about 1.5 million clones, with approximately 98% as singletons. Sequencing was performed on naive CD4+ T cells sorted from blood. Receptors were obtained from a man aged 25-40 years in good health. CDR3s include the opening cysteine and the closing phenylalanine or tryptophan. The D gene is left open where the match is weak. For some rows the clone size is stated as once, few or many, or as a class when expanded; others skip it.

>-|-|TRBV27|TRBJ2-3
CATKSGLRQTSTDTQYF
TGTGCCACCAAATCTGGGTTGCGGCAGACTAGCACAGATACGCAGTATTTT
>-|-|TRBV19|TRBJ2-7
CASSIRRRDKYEQYF
TGTGCCAGTAGTATAAGACGACGGGACAAATACGAGCAGTACTTC
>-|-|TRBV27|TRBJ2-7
CASSGSGTYYEQYF
TGTGCCAGCAGTGGATCCGGGACTTACTACGAGCAGTACTTC
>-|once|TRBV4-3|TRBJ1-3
CASSQDIGDTIYF
TGCGCCAGCAGCCAAGATATCGGTGACACCATATATTTT
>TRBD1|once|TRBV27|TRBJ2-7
CASSRRDRVTEQYF
TGTGCCAGCAGTCGCCGGGACAGGGTAACCGAGCAGTACTTC
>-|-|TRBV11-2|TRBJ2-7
CASSLEPHGSYEQYF
TGTGCCAGCAGCTTAGAGCCACATGGCTCCTACGAGCAGTACTTC
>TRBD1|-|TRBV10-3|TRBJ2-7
CAISESEIRDRGYEQYF
TGTGCCATCAGTGAGTCCGAGATCCGGGACAGGGGGTACGAGCAGTACTTC
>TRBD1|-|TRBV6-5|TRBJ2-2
CASSYLAGGFVGELFF
TGTGCCAGCAGTTACCTTGCAGGGGGCTTTGTCGGGGAGCTGTTTTTT
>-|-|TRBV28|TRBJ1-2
CASQDRTTYGYTF
TGTGCCAGCCAGGACAGAACCACCTATGGCTACACCTTC
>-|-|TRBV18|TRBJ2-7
CASSHGQPYSYEQYF
TGTGCCAGCTCCCACGGACAGCCATACTCCTACGAGCAGTACTTC
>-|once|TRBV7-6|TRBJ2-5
CASSLGGVGLETQYF
TGTGCCAGCAGCTTAGGCGGGGTAGGGCTAGAGACCCAGTACTTC
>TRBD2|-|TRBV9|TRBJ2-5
CASSVGASGRALGETQYF
TGTGCCAGCAGCGTAGGTGCTAGCGGGAGGGCCCTAGGAGAGACCCAGTACTTC
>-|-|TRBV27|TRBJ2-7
CARPGFFQLYEQYF
TGTGCCAGACCAGGGTTTTTCCAACTCTACGAGCAGTACTTC
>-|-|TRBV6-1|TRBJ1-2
CASSLGTLYGYTF
TGTGCCAGCAGTCTCGGGACACTGTATGGCTACACCTTC
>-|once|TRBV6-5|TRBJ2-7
CASSDLYEQYF
TGTGCCAGCAGTGACCTCTACGAGCAGTACTTC
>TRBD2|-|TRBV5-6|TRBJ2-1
CASSLALAGVNEQFF
TGTGCCAGCAGCTTGGCCCTAGCGGGAGTTAATGAGCAGTTCTTC
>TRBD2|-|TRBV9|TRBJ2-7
CASSVGTGLAGVSSRLSYEQYF
TGTGCCAGCAGCGTAGGGACGGGACTAGCGGGCGTGAGCTCGCGTCTCTCCTACGAGCAGTACTTC
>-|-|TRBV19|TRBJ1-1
CASSRKGMNTEAFF
TGTGCCAGTAGCCGTAAGGGGATGAACACTGAAGCTTTCTTT
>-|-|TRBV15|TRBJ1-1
CATSTAMNTEAFF
TGTGCCACCAGCACCGCAATGAACACTGAAGCTTTCTTT
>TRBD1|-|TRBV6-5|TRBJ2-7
CASSYRGPPYEQYF
TGTGCCAGCAGTTACAGGGGGCCCCCCTACGAGCAGTACTTC
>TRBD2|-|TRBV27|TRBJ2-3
CASSLSRTSGSLNTDTQYF
TGTGCCAGCAGTTTATCCCGGACTAGCGGGAGTCTAAACACAGATACGCAGTATTTT
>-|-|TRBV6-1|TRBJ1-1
CASSEHRETEAFF
TGTGCCAGCAGTGAACACAGGGAGACTGAAGCTTTCTTT
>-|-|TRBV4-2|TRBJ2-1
CASSQDRTLRGAHEQFF
TGTGCCAGCAGCCAAGATCGAACGCTAAGAGGGGCCCATGAGCAGTTCTTC
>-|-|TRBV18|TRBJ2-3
CASSPGVGTDTQYF
TGTGCCAGCTCACCAGGGGTCGGCACAGATACGCAGTATTTT
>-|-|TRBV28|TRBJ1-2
CASSLMLPASYGYTF
TGTGCCAGCAGTTTAATGCTCCCGGCCAGCTATGGCTACACCTTC
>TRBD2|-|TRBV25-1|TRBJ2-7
CASSETGGSSYEQYF
TGTGCCAGCAGTGAAACTGGCGGGAGTTCCTACGAGCAGTACTTC
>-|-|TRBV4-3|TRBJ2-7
CASSQGPPVISYEQYF
TGCGCCAGCAGCCAAGGTCCCCCAGTTATCTCCTACGAGCAGTACTTC
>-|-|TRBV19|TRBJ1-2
CASSTLGRGYGYTF
TGTGCCAGTAGTACTTTGGGCCGCGGGTATGGCTACACCTTC
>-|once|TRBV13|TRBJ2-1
CASSLIRGSAGEQFF
TGTGCCAGCAGCTTAATCCGGGGGAGTGCGGGTGAGCAGTTCTTC
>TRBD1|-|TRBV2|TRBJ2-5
CASSLTGVREETQYF
TGTGCCAGCAGTCTCACAGGGGTAAGGGAAGAGACCCAGTACTTC
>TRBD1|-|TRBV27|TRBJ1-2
CASSSTWTGLFNYGYTF
TGTGCCAGCAGTTCCACCTGGACAGGGCTTTTTAACTATGGCTACACCTTC
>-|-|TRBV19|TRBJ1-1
CATRTVGFNTEAFF
TGTGCCACCCGGACGGTGGGGTTTAACACTGAAGCTTTCTTT
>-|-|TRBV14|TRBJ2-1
CASSRDYNEQFF
TGTGCCAGCAGCCGCGACTACAATGAGCAGTTCTTC
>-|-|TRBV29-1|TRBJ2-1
CSVVWSIDEQFF
TGCAGCGTTGTATGGAGTATCGATGAGCAGTTCTTC
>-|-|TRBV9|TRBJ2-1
CASSVTGTYNEQFF
TGTGCCAGCAGCGTTACCGGGACCTACAATGAGCAGTTCTTC
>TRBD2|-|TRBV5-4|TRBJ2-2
CASSRGLAVPPGELFF
TGTGCCAGCAGCCGTGGACTAGCGGTTCCCCCCGGGGAGCTGTTTTTT
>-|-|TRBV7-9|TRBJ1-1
CASSLRGGGYTEAFF
TGTGCCAGCAGCTTAAGGGGCGGCGGGTACACTGAAGCTTTCTTT
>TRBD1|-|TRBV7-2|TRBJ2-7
CASRGPGQRTYEQYF
TGTGCCAGCAGGGGACCGGGACAGCGGACCTACGAGCAGTACTTC
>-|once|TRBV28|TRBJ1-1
CASSLWQGVFF
TGTGCCAGCAGTTTATGGCAGGGTGTCTTCTTT
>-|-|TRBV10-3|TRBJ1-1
CAISETGEAFF
TGTGCCATCAGTGAGACAGGAGAAGCTTTCTTT
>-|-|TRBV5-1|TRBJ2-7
CASSSRPKVNEQYF
TGCGCCAGCAGCTCCCGACCGAAGGTAAACGAGCAGTACTTC
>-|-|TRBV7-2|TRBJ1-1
CASSLALGSDTEAFF
TGTGCCAGCAGCTTAGCGCTGGGCAGCGACACTGAAGCTTTCTTT
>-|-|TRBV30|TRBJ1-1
CAWSDGSSRAFF
TGTGCCTGGAGTGACGGTTCCAGTCGGGCTTTCTTT
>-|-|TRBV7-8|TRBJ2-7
CASSVAPYEQYF
TGTGCCAGCAGCGTAGCGCCGTACGAGCAGTACTTC
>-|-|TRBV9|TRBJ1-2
CASSPRGQDYGYTF
TGTGCCAGCAGCCCCAGGGGTCAAGACTATGGCTACACCTTC